The 2 T cell receptor beta chains given below trace back to one sample, sequenced in a study of OX40 agonist ivuxolimab in advanced cancers. The protocol was immunoSEQ multiplex PCR, while the TCRdb copy is restricted to in-frame clones and leaves out a portion. In the table there are some 50,000 clones, around 89% of which are singletons. Source: CD4+ or CD8+ T cells sorted from blood, taken in a trial of the OX40 agonist ivuxolimab. The receptor source for this set is an adult with an advanced solid tumor such as melanoma, head and neck, liver or kidney cancer.

V and J are TRBV28 and TRBJ1-1; no clear D gene. The CDR3 is made up of 12 amino acids. Germline V gene sequence: CDR1 MDHEN, CDR2 SYDVKM. Trimming removed 7 bases from V and 5 bases from J, with 11 bases in between. The chain's CDR3 is CASIIVGTEAFF. DNA of the CDR3: TGTGCCAGCATCATCGTAGGAACTGAAGCTTTCTTT.

V is TRBV19 and J is TRBJ1-4; 7 bases are a match to TRBD1. CDR1 is LNHDA, CDR2 SQIVND, per germline (reference sequence). With 6 bases clipped from V and 8 bases from J, the junction kept 9 bases outside the gene matches. The CDR3 is 14 residues long. CDR3: CASSYGTAGEKLFF. The CDR3 DNA sequence: TGTGCCAGTAGCTACGGGACAGCGGGAGAAAAACTGTTTTTT. Together with reference TRBV19 and TRBJ1-4, the CDR3 gives the full variable domain: DGGITQSPKYLFRKEGQNVTLSCEQNLNHDAMYWYRQDPGQGLRLIYYSQIVNDFQKGDIAEGYSVSREKKESFPLTVTSAQKNPTAFYLCASSYGTAGEKLFFGSGTQLSVL.